A selection of T cell receptor beta chains follows, all from one sample in a study of blood T cell repertoires in COVID-19. Sequenced by immunoSEQ multiplex PCR; TCRdb stores in-frame clones only, minus some. The data show some 330,000 clones, 65% to 90% seen once. Sequencing used PBMCs or T cells enriched from blood (not recorded which). These receptors originate from a man aged 25 to 40 who had recovered from COVID-19. Each CDR3 is given with its conserved first and last residue. D genes are given only for firm matches. The listing skips clone size in some rows; elsewhere it reads once, few, many or a size class.

TRBV5-1	TRBD2	few	TRBJ2-2	CASSLAGGPGTGELFF	TGCGCCAGCAGCCTAGCGGGGGGGCCGGGCACCGGGGAGCTGTTTTTT
TRBV30	TRBD1	-	TRBJ2-7	CAWSTGTGSYEQYF	TGTGCCTGGAGCACCGGGACAGGATCTTACGAGCAGTACTTC
TRBV29-1	TRBD2	-	TRBJ2-3	CSVELGLAASDTQYF	TGCAGCGTTGAACTCGGACTAGCGGCTAGCGATACGCAGTATTTT
TRBV18	TRBD1	-	TRBJ1-2	CASSPPGQDLLWGYTF	TGTGCCAGCTCACCCCCGGGACAGGATTTACTTTGGGGCTACACCTTC
TRBV9	TRBD1	-	TRBJ1-2	CASSTQGGDYGYTF	TGTGCCAGCAGCACGCAGGGGGGCGACTATGGCTACACCTTC
TRBV18	-	once	TRBJ2-7	CASSPGKGPVGVQYF	TGTGCCAGCTCACCCGGAAAAGGCCCGGTAGGGGTGCAGTACTTC
TRBV18	-	-	TRBJ1-5	CASSLRQDDQPQHF	TGTGCCAGCTCACTGAGACAGGATGATCAGCCCCAGCATTTT
TRBV24-1	-	-	TRBJ1-1	CATSDSTGLVF	TGTGCCACCAGTGACTCGACAGGTCTGGTCTTT
TRBV3-1/TRBV3-2	TRBD2	-	TRBJ2-7	CASSIGTSYPLEQYF	TGTGCCAGCAGCATCGGGACTAGCTACCCCCTCGAGCAGTACTTC
TRBV4-1	-	-	TRBJ1-2	CASSQDRMTHNYGYTF	TGCGCCAGCAGCCAAGACCGAATGACACATAACTATGGCTACACCTTC
TRBV6-5	-	-	TRBJ1-1	CASSPPTGLAFF	TGTGCCAGCAGTCCACCTACAGGGCTGGCTTTCTTT
TRBV2	TRBD1	few	TRBJ1-2	CASWDSPLGGYTF	TGTGCCAGCTGGGACAGTCCCCTGGGTGGCTACACCTTC
TRBV29-1	-	-	TRBJ2-2	CSVAVAVNAGELFF	TGCAGCGTTGCGGTAGCGGTTAACGCCGGGGAGCTGTTTTTT
TRBV5-4	TRBD1	-	TRBJ1-3	CASSFGTGANTIYF	TGTGCCAGCAGCTTCGGGACAGGGGCGAACACCATATATTTT
TRBV10-3	-	-	TRBJ1-5	CAISEEWQPQHF	TGTGCCATCAGTGAGGAGTGGCAGCCCCAGCATTTT
TRBV5-1	-	-	TRBJ2-2	CASSSPTGELFF	TGCGCCAGCAGCTCCCCGACAGGGGAGCTGTTTTTT
TRBV6-5	TRBD1	-	TRBJ1-5	CASSPRQGDQPQHF	TGTGCCAGCAGCCCCAGACAGGGCGATCAGCCCCAGCATTTT
TRBV7-7	TRBD2	-	TRBJ2-1	CASSPGTSGLNEQFF	TGTGCTAGCAGCCCAGGGACTAGCGGACTTAATGAGCAGTTCTTC
TRBV27	-	-	TRBJ1-2	CASSLYQGGSYGYTF	TGTGCCAGCAGTTTATATCAGGGCGGGAGCTATGGCTACACCTTC
TRBV10-1	-	many	TRBJ2-7	CASSDLPPGEQYF	TGCGCCAGCAGTGACCTCCCCCCAGGCGAGCAGTACTTC
TRBV6-5	TRBD1	-	TRBJ1-4	CASSLNRGGEKLFF	TGTGCCAGCAGTTTGAACAGGGGAGGCGAAAAACTGTTTTTT
TRBV2	-	-	TRBJ1-5	CASTGLDRNQPQHF	TGTGCCAGTACAGGCCTCGACCGAAATCAGCCCCAGCATTTT
TRBV3-1/TRBV3-2	-	-	TRBJ2-3	CASSQVGGGWGDTQYF	TGTGCCAGCAGCCAAGTCGGCGGGGGCTGGGGAGATACGCAGTATTTT
TRBV5-1	-	-	TRBJ2-5	CASSPLGRQEWETQYF	TGCGCCAGCAGCCCGCTTGGGAGACAGGAGTGGGAGACCCAGTACTTC
TRBV27	TRBD1	-	TRBJ2-7	CASSLSRGPYEQYF	TGTGCCAGCAGTTTATCAAGGGGGCCCTACGAGCAGTACTTC
TRBV11-2	-	-	TRBJ2-3	CASSLGVGSWADTQYF	TGTGCCAGCAGCTTAGGTGTCGGATCATGGGCGGATACGCAGTATTTT
TRBV28	-	-	TRBJ1-6	CASSSTGNSPLHF	TGTGCCAGCAGTTCCACAGGGAATTCACCCCTCCACTTT
TRBV5-1	-	-	TRBJ2-7	CASSLAAGYEQYF	TGCGCCAGCAGCTTGGCGGCGGGCTACGAGCAGTACTTC
TRBV11-2	-	few	TRBJ2-2	CASSLVPRGVGELFF	TGTGCCAGCAGCTTAGTTCCCAGGGGCGTAGGGGAGCTGTTTTTT
TRBV12-5	TRBD1	-	TRBJ2-2	CASGLSSGTANTGELFF	TGTGCTAGTGGTTTGTCCTCCGGGACAGCAAACACCGGGGAGCTGTTTTTT
TRBV7-9	TRBD2	-	TRBJ2-1	CASSALTSGRSSSYNEQFF	TGTGCCAGCAGCGCCTTGACTAGCGGGAGGTCCAGCTCCTACAATGAGCAGTTCTTC
TRBV9	-	-	TRBJ1-1	CASSFLDTAYTEAFF	TGTGCCAGCAGCTTCCTGGACACGGCATACACTGAAGCTTTCTTT
TRBV24-1	-	-	TRBJ1-4	CATSDRDATNEKLFF	TGTGCCACCAGTGACAGGGATGCAACTAATGAAAAACTGTTTTTT
TRBV24-1	TRBD1	few	TRBJ1-4	CATSDGADRTEKLFF	TGTGCCACCAGTGATGGGGCGGACAGGACCGAAAAACTGTTTTTT
TRBV2	-	-	TRBJ2-3	CATREDTQYF	TGTGCCACCCGGGAGGATACGCAGTATTTT
TRBV5-6	-	-	TRBJ1-5	CASSLGRYQPQHF	TGTGCCAGCAGCTTGGGGAGGTATCAGCCCCAGCATTTT